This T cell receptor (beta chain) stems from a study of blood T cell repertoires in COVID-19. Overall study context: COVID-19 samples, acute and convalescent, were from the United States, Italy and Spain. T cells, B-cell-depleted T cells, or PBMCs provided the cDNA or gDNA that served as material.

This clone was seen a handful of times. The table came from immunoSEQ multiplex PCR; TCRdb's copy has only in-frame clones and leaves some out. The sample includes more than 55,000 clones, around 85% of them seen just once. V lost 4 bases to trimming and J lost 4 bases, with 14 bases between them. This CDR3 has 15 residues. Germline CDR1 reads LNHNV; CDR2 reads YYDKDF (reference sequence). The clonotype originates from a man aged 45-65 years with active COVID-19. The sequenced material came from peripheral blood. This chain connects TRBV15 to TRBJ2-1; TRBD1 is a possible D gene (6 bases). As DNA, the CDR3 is TGTGCCACCAGCAAAAGGGGGAAAAAATACAATGAGCAGTTCTTC. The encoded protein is CATSKRGKKYNEQFF.